These T cell receptor beta chains were read from a single sample in a study of cytomegalovirus exposure and HLA in healthy donors. The method was immunoSEQ multiplex PCR; TCRdb's version includes in-frame clones alone and lacks a portion of them. The sample lists some 130,000 clones, over 70% occurring once. The specimen sequenced was PBMCs. The receptors come from a man between 40 and 49 years old in good health and CMV-seronegative. Both conserved end residues are part of each CDR3. Each record gives: V gene, D gene, J gene, clone size, CDR3 protein, CDR3 DNA. The D gene is left open where the match is weak. Size values are once, few and many counts, or a class for expanded clones, and some rows have none.

TRBV29-1	-	TRBJ2-7	few	CSVRPGSSYEQYF	TGCAGCGTTCGACCGGGGAGCTCCTACGAGCAGTACTTC
TRBV5-1	TRBD1	TRBJ2-1	once	CASSLGGTGMNEQFF	TGCGCCAGCAGCTTGGGGGGGACAGGGATGAATGAGCAGTTCTTC
TRBV27	-	TRBJ2-7	-	CASSPLRSVYEQYF	TGTGCCAGCAGTCCCCTCCGTTCGGTCTACGAGCAGTACTTC
TRBV7-6	-	TRBJ2-5	-	CASSLPRGYETQYF	TGTGCCAGCAGCCTACCCCGGGGTTACGAGACCCAGTACTTC
TRBV9	TRBD1	TRBJ1-5	few	CASSVSGGLNQPQHF	TGTGCCAGCAGCGTATCAGGGGGACTCAATCAGCCCCAGCATTTT
TRBV10-3	-	TRBJ1-5	-	CAIRTDSNQPQHF	TGTGCCATCCGGACAGATAGCAATCAGCCCCAGCATTTT
TRBV5-1	TRBD1	TRBJ2-7	-	CASSPRQGNRYEQYF	TGCGCCAGCAGCCCAAGACAGGGAAATAGGTACGAGCAGTACTTC
TRBV19	TRBD2	TRBJ2-7	-	CASSAPLAGGYEQYF	TGTGCCAGTAGTGCACCGCTAGCGGGGGGTTACGAGCAGTACTTC
TRBV5-6	-	TRBJ2-3	-	CASSSVGRRGRGTDTQYF	TGTGCCAGCAGCTCCGTCGGCCGTCGTGGGAGAGGCACAGATACGCAGTATTTT
TRBV29-1	-	TRBJ1-4	-	CSVGRVREKLFF	TGCAGCGTTGGACGGGTTCGGGAAAAACTGTTTTTT
TRBV6-5	TRBD1	TRBJ1-1	-	CASSYDRGYTEAFF	TGTGCCAGCAGTTACGACAGGGGTTACACTGAAGCTTTCTTT
TRBV5-1	-	TRBJ1-4	-	CASSLLGSNNEKLFF	TGCGCCAGCAGCTTGCTTGGCAGTAATAATGAAAAACTGTTTTTT
TRBV7-9	-	TRBJ2-7	-	CSSSLGVAEQYF	TGTTCCAGCTCCCTCGGGGTAGCCGAGCAGTACTTC
TRBV12-5	-	TRBJ1-2	once	CASGYGLGGYTF	TGTGCTAGTGGTTACGGACTCGGGGGCTACACCTTC